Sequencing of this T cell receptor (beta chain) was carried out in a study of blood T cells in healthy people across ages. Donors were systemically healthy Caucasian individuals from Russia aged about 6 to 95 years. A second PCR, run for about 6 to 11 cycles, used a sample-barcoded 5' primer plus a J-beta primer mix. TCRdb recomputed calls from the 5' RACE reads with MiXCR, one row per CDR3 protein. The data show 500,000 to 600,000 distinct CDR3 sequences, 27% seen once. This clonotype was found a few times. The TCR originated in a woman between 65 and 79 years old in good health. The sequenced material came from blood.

The CDR3 DNA sequence: TGTGCCAGCAGTCAAGGGGGGAACAATGAGCAGTTCTTC. Protein product: CASSQGGNNEQFF. This rearrangement joins TRBV11-2 to TRBJ2-1; tentatively, D is TRBD1 or TRBD2 (6 bases each). Germline CDR1 is SGHAT and CDR2 is FQNNGV. Deletions cut 6 bases from V and 5 bases from J, with 11 bases between. The CDR3 has 13 amino acids.